Sequencing of this T cell receptor (beta chain) was carried out in a study of blood T cell repertoires in COVID-19 (TCRdb year 2020). General notes on the study: The collaborator samples originated in the United States, Italy and Spain and spanned the acute and convalescent phases of COVID-19. The samples were drawn from two sources: the first 160 participants of the ongoing ImmuneRACE study, and fewer than 1,500 subjects contributed by 6 global collaborators. The repertoires were released in a freely available public database intended as a resource for research on the immune response to SARS-CoV-2. Deeply sampled blood TCRbeta repertoires from subjects exposed to, actively infected with, or recovered from COVID-19 were included in the dataset. The material from the prospective study consisted of cDNA or gDNA derived from T cells, B-cell-depleted T cells, or PBMCs. HLA class I and class II types, where available, came from metadata supplied by the sample provider rather than from assay-based typing. Sample metadata almost always included a de-identified subject ID, COVID-19 status, age in years and sex.

Beyond this particular receptor, the publication reports: The quantity of clinical and demographic metadata differed by source and by participant and was supplied without curation.

Another Seattle source contributed samples from volunteer blood donors who had recovered from COVID-19. Whole blood was collected in K2EDTA tubes by collaborating institutions according to the institutions' own protocols. For TCRbeta analysis, collaborators shipped samples in one of three forms: frozen whole blood, isolated PBMCs, or DNA extracted from either of those sample types. A remark on this clone: The specificity of this receptor is unknown. Per-nucleotide qualities are absent, and no much larger clonotype sits a single base away.

Via the germline V gene, CDR1 is MNHEY and CDR2 SVGAGI. V sheds 2 bases and J sheds 6 bases, leaving 19 bases between their ends. The CDR3 covers 16 residues, taking in both the cysteine and the phenylalanine. Of the read, only the CDR3 DNA is kept; its 48 bases are in frame from base 1. TCRbeta CDR3 regions were amplified from genomic DNA using the immunoSEQ Assay, a bias-controlled multiplex PCR. On the authors' methods: Nucleated cell counts per sample were estimated from amplification of reference gene primers within the assay. To quantify the absolute abundance of each unique TCRbeta CDR3 rearrangement, sequence reads were collapsed and filtered. For each sample, productive Simpson clonality was calculated by taking the square root of Simpson's diversity index across productive rearrangements. The table comes from immuneACCESS by way of TCRdb, which keeps in-frame sequences with V and J called. Part of the clones is missing from these tables; in studies checked, under half for an unresolved V gene and the rest for unknown reasons. That table supplies the V and J calls and clone size; D and trimming were determined from the DNA. Within this sample are around 280,000 clones, with 86% of them counted one time only. Clones ranked in the top ten supply approximately 2.2% of the sample.

The sample consisted of peripheral blood. This chain joins TRBV6-5 to TRBJ1-1, with a weak D call of TRBD1 (5 bases match). The receptor comes from a woman in her twenties or thirties who had recovered from COVID-19. The CDR3: CASSYGVAGWRSEAFF. The sequenced DNA: TGTGCCAGCAGTTACGGGGTTGCAGGGTGGCGGTCTGAAGCTTTCTTT.